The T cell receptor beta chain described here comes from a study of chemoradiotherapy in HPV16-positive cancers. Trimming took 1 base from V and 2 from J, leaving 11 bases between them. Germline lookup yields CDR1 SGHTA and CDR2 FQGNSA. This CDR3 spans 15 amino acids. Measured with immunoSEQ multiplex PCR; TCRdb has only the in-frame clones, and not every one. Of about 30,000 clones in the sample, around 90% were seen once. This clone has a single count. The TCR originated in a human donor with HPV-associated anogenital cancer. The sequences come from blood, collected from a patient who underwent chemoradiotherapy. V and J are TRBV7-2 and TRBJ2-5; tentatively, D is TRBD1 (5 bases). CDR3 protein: CASSLVGAVQETQYF. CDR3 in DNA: TGTGCCAGCAGCTTAGTTGGGGCAGTACAAGAGACCCAGTACTTC. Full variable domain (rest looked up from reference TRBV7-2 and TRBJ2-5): GAGVSQSPSNKVTEKGKDVELRCDPISGHTALYWYRQSLGQGLEFLIYFQGNSAPDKSGLPSDRFSAERTGGSVSTLTIQRTQQEDSAVYLCASSLVGAVQETQYFGPGTRLLVL.